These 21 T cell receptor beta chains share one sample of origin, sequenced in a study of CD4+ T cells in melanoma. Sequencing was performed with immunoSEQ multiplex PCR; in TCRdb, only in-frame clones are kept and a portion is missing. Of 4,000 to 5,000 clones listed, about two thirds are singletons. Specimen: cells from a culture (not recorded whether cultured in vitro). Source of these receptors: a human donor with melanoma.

CDR3 bases: TGTGCCAGCAGTCTACAGGGCGCCAATCAGCCCCAGCATTTT. Translated, it gives CASSLQGANQPQHF. The V gene is TRBV6-5, the J gene TRBJ1-5; weak D call: TRBD1 (6 bases). This CDR3 has 14 amino acids. Germline CDR1 MNHEY, CDR2 SVGAGI. V lost 5 bases and J lost 3, with 11 bases in between.

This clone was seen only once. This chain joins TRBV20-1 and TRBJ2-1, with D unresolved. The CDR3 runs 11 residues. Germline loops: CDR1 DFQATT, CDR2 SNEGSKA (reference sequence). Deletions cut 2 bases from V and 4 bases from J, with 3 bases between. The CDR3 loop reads CSARQYNEQFF. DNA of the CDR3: TGCAGTGCTAGACAGTACAATGAGCAGTTCTTC.

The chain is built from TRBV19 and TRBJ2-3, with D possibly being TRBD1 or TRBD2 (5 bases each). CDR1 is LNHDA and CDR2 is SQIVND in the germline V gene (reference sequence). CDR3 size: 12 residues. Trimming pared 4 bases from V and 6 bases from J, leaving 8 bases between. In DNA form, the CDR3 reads TGTGCCAGTAGTAGAGGGGCGGATACGCAGTATTTT. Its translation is CASSRGADTQYF.

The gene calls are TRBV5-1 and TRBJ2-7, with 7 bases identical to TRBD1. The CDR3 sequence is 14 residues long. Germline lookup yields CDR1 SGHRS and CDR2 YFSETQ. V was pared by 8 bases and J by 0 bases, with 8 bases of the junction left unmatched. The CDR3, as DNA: TGCGCCAGTAGACAGGGCTGGAGCTCCTACGAGCAGTACTTC. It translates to CASRQGWSSYEQYF.

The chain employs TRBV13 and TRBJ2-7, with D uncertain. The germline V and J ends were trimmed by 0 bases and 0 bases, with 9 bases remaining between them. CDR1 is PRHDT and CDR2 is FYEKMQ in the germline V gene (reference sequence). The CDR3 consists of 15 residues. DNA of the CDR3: TGTGCCAGCAGCTTAGGGACATCGAGCTCCTACGAGCAGTACTTC. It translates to CASSLGTSSSYEQYF.

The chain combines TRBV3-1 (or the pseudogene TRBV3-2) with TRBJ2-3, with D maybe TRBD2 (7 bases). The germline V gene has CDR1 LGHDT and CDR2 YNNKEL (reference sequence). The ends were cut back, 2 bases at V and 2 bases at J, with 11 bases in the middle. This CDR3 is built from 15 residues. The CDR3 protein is CASSQRGGVTDTQYF. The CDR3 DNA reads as TGTGCCAGCAGCCAACGAGGGGGGGTCACAGATACGCAGTATTTT.

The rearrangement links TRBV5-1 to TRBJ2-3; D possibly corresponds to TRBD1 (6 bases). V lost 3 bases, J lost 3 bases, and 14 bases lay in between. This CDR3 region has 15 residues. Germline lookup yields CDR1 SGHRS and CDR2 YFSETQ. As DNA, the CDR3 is TGCGCCAGCAGCTCCCCCGACAGGTCTACAGATACGCAGTATTTT. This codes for CASSSPDRSTDTQYF.

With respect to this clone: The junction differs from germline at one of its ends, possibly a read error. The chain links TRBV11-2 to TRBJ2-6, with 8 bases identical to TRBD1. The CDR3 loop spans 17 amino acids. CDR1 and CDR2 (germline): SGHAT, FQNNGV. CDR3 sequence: CASSDGTGLSRANVLTF. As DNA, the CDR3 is TGTGCCAGCAGCGATGGGACAGGACTCTCTCGGGCCAACGTCCTGACTTTC.

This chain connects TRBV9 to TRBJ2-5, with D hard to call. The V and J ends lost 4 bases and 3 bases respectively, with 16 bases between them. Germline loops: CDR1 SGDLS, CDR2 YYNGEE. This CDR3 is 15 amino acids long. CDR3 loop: CASSQTPQKEETQYF. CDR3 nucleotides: TGTGCCAGCAGCCAAACACCGCAGAAAGAAGAGACCCAGTACTTC.

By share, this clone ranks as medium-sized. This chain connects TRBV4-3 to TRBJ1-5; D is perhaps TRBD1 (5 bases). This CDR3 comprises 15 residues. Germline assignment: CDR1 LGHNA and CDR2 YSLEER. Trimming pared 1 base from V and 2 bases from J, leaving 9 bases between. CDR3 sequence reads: CASSQVVGGNQPQHF. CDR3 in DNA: TGCGCCAGCAGCCAAGTCGTGGGGGGCAATCAGCCCCAGCATTTT.

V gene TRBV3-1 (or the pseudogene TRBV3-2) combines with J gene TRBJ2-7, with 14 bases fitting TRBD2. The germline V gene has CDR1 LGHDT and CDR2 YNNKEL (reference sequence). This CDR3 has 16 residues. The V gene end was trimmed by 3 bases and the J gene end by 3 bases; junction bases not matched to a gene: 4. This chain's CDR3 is CASSHPGLAGGYEQYF. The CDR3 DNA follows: TGTGCCAGCAGCCACCCCGGACTAGCGGGGGGCTACGAGCAGTACTTC.

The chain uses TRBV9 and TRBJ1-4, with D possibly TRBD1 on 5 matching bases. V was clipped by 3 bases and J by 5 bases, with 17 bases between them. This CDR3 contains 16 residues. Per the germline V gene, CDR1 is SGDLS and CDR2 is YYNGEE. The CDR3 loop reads CASSEHPGNPNEKLFF. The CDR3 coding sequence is TGTGCCAGCAGCGAGCATCCAGGGAACCCCAATGAAAAACTGTTTTTT. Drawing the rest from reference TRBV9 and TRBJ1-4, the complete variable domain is DSGVTQTPKHLITATGQRVTLRCSPRSGDLSVYWYQQSLDQGLQFLIQYYNGEERAKGNILERFSAQQFPDLHSELNLSSLELGDSALYFCASSEHPGNPNEKLFFGSGTQLSVL.

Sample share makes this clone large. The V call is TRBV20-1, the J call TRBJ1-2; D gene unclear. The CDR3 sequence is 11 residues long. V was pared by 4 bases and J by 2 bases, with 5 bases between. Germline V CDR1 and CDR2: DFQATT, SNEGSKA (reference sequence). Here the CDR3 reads CSAIQNYGYTF. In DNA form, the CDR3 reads TGCAGTGCTATCCAAAACTATGGCTACACCTTC.

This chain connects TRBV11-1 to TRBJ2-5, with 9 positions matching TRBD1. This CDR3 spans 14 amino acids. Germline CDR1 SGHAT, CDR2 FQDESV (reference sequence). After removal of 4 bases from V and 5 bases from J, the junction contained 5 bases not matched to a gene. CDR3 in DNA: TGTGCCAGCAGCTCATTCGGACAGGGGGAGACCCAGTACTTC. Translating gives CASSSFGQGETQYF.

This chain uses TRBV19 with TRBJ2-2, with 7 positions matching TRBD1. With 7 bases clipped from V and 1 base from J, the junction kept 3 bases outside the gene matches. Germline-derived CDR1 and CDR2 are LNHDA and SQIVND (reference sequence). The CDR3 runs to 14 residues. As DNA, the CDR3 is TGTGCCAGTATCCGGACAGGGAACACCGGGGAGCTGTTTTTT. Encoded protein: CASIRTGNTGELFF.

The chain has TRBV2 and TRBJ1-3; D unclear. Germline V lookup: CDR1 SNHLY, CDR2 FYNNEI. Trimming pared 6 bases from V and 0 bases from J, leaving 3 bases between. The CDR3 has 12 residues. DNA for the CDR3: TGTGCCAGCAGCGGCTCTGGAAACACCATATATTTT. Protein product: CASSGSGNTIYF.

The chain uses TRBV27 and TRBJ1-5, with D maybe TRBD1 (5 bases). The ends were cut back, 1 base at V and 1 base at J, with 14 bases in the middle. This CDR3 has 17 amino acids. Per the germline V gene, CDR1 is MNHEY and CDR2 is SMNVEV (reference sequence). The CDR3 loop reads CASSLLAGRGSNQPQHF. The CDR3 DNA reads TGTGCCAGCAGTTTATTGGCAGGGAGGGGCAGCAATCAGCCCCAGCATTTT.

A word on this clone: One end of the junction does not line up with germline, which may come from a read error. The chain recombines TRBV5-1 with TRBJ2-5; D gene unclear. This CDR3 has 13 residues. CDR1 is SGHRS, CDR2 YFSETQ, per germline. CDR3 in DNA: TGCGCCAGCAGCTTGGGTACCCAAGGGACCCAGTACTTC. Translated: CASSLGTQGTQYF.

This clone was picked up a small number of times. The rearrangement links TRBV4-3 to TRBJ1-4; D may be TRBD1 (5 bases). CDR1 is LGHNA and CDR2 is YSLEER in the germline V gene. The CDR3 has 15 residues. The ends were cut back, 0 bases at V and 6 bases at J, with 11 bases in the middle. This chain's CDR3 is CASSQDGGRYEKLFF. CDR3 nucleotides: TGCGCCAGCAGCCAAGATGGGGGGAGGTATGAAAAACTGTTTTTT.

The CDR3 coding sequence is TGTGCCAGTAGACCTACGGGGCTCAACGAGCAGTACTTC. Translating gives CASRPTGLNEQYF. The chain joins TRBV6-5 to TRBJ2-7; tentatively, D is TRBD1 or TRBD2 (5 bases each). Per the germline V gene, CDR1 is MNHEY and CDR2 is SVGAGI. The V gene lost 9 bases and the J gene lost 5 bases, with 17 bases spanning the gap. The CDR3 is made up of 13 amino acids.

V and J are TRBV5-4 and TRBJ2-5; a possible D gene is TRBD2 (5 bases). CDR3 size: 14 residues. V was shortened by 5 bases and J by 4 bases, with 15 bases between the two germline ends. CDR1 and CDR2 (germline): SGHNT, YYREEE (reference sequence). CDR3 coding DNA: TGTGCCAGCAGTCGTAGCGACCGTAGAGAGACCCAGTACTTC. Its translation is CASSRSDRRETQYF.